The clone carrying this T cell receptor (beta chain) was seen many times. The data belong to a study of neurological immune-mediated disorders. About the study: Of the multiple sclerosis patients, 34 in total, some 30 were relapsing-remitting and 3 were secondary progressive.

Germline V CDR1 and CDR2: SGHRS, YFSETQ. The CDR3 spans 16 residues. With V trimmed by 0 bases and J by 6 bases, 5 bases remained unmatched. The method for making cDNA was 5'RACE, and it used 10-nucleotide random UMIs. TCRdb re-called the 5' RACE reads with MiXCR, one entry per CDR3 protein. This sample has about 66,000 distinct CDR3 sequences, with around 3.7% found just once. This chain links TRBV5-1 with TRBJ2-1; TRBD2 agrees at 11 bases. This sequence originates from a man in his forties or fifties with multiple sclerosis. Sequenced sample: PBMCs. CDR3 coding DNA: TGCGCCAGCAGCTTGGCTTATAGCGGGGGGGGCAATGAGCAGTTCTTC. Encoded protein: CASSLAYSGGGNEQFF.